This is a list of T cell receptor beta chains from one sample in a study of blood T cell repertoires in COVID-19. Sequenced by immunoSEQ multiplex PCR; TCRdb stores in-frame clones only, minus some. The data show 300,000 to 400,000 clones, about 85% seen once. Sample: PBMCs or T cells enriched from blood (not recorded which). Source of these receptors: a woman aged 25 to 39 who had been exposed to COVID-19. Both conserved end residues are part of each CDR3. Fields, in order: clone size, V gene, D gene, J gene, CDR3 DNA, CDR3 protein. The D gene is left open where the match is weak. The size entry is marked missing in some rows and otherwise reads once, few, many or a size class.

size: -
V: TRBV5-4
D: TRBD2
J: TRBJ2-1
DNA: TGTGCCAGCAGCCTGGAGGCGCGGGAGTGGAACAATGAGCAGTTCTTC
CDR3: CASSLEAREWNNEQFF

size: -
V: TRBV7-8
D: -
J: TRBJ2-7
DNA: TGTGCCAGCAGCTTAGCGCAGGGGCTTTACGAGCAGTACTTC
CDR3: CASSLAQGLYEQYF

size: -
V: TRBV10-3
D: TRBD1
J: TRBJ1-1
DNA: TGTGCCATCAGTGACTCGGGACAGAGTGGCACTGAAGCTTTCTTT
CDR3: CAISDSGQSGTEAFF

size: -
V: TRBV19
D: -
J: TRBJ1-2
DNA: TGTGCCAGTAGTATAAGGGGGTTGGACTATGGCTACACCTTC
CDR3: CASSIRGLDYGYTF

size: -
V: TRBV27
D: TRBD2
J: TRBJ2-7
DNA: TGTGCCAGCTCTACCGGCGGGGGTCTTAGATACGAGCAGTACTTC
CDR3: CASSTGGGLRYEQYF

size: -
V: TRBV5-4
D: TRBD1
J: TRBJ2-2
DNA: TGTGCCAGCAGCGCGGGACAGGGAAGGGCCGGGGAGCTGTTTTTT
CDR3: CASSAGQGRAGELFF

size: -
V: TRBV28
D: -
J: TRBJ2-1
DNA: TGTGCCAGCAGTACTATGTACCGGGACAATAAGGGCGATGAGCAGTTCTTC
CDR3: CASSTMYRDNKGDEQFF

size: -
V: TRBV28
D: -
J: TRBJ1-3
DNA: TGTGCCAGCAGTTCACCAGGGAACTCTGGAAACACCATATATTTT
CDR3: CASSSPGNSGNTIYF

size: few
V: TRBV10-3
D: TRBD1
J: TRBJ2-6
DNA: TGTGCCATCAGTAAGACAGGGGAATTTTCTGGGGCCAACGTCCTGACTTTC
CDR3: CAISKTGEFSGANVLTF

size: few
V: TRBV5-1
D: TRBD1
J: TRBJ2-5
DNA: TGCGCCAGCAGGACCGGGACAGGAGAGACCCAGTACTTC
CDR3: CASRTGTGETQYF

size: -
V: TRBV19
D: -
J: TRBJ2-2
DNA: TGTGCCAGTGGGATACAGGGATCGAACACCGGGGAGCTGTTTTTT
CDR3: CASGIQGSNTGELFF

size: few
V: TRBV4-2
D: -
J: TRBJ1-2
DNA: TGTGCCAGCAGCCAAGGGCAGGGCGTTGTTAACTATGGCTACACCTTC
CDR3: CASSQGQGVVNYGYTF

size: -
V: TRBV30
D: TRBD1
J: TRBJ1-6
DNA: TGTGCCTGGAGTGTACCGTCGACAGGGTCTAATTCACCCCTCCACTTT
CDR3: CAWSVPSTGSNSPLHF

size: -
V: TRBV6-5
D: TRBD1
J: TRBJ1-2
DNA: TGTGCCAGCAGCGGCCTACAGGGGGCTAACTATGGCTACACCTTC
CDR3: CASSGLQGANYGYTF

size: once
V: TRBV29-1
D: TRBD2
J: TRBJ2-2
DNA: TGCAGCGTTGAAGAACCTAGCGGGAGGAACACCGGGGAGCTGTTTTTT
CDR3: CSVEEPSGRNTGELFF

size: -
V: TRBV25-1
D: -
J: TRBJ1-2
DNA: TGTGCCAGCAGTACCGGACAGCGCGGGGGCTACACCTTC
CDR3: CASSTGQRGGYTF

size: once
V: TRBV6-1
D: -
J: TRBJ1-5
DNA: TGTGCCAGCAGTGATGGGGAGGGTTATCAGCCCCAGCATTTT
CDR3: CASSDGEGYQPQHF